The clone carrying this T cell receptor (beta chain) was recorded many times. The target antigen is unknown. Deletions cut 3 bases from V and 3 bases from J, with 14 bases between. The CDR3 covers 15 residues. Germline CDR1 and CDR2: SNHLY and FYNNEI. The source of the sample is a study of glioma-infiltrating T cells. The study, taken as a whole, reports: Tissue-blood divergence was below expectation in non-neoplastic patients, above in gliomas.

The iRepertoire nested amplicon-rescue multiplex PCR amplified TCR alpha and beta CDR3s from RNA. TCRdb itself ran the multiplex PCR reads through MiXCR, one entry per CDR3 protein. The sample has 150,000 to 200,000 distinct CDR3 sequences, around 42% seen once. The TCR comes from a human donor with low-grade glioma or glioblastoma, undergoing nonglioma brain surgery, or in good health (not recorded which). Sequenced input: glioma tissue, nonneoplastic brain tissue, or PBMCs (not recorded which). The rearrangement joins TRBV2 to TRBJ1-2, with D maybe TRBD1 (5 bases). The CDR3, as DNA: TGTGCCAGCAGTGACGTAACGGGACGGCACTATGGCTACACCTTC. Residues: CASSDVTGRHYGYTF.